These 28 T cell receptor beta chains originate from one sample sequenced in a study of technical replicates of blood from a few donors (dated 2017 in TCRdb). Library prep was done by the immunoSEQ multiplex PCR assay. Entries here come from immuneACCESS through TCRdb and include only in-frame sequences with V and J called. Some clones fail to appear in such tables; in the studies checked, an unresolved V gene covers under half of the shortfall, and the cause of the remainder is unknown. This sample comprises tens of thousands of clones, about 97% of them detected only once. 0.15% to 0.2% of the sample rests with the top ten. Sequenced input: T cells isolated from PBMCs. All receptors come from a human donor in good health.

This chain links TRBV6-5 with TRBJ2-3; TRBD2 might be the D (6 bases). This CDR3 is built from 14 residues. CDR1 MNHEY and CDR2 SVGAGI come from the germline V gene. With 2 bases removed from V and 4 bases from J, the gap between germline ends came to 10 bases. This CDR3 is CASSYAGHSDTQYF. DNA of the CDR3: TGTGCCAGCAGTTACGCGGGGCACTCAGATACGCAGTATTTT.

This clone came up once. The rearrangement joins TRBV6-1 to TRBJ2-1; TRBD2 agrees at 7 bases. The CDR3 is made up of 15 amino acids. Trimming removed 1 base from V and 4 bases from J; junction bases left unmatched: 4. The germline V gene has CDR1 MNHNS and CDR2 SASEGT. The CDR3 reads CASSEGLASYNEQFF. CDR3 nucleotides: TGTGCCAGCAGTGAAGGACTAGCCTCATACAATGAGCAGTTCTTC.

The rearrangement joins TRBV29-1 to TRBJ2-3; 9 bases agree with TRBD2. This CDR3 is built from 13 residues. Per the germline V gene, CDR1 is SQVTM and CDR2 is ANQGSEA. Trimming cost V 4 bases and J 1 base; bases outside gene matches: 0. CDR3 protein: CSVGTSGTDTQYF. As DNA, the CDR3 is TGCAGCGTTGGGACTAGCGGCACAGATACGCAGTATTTT.

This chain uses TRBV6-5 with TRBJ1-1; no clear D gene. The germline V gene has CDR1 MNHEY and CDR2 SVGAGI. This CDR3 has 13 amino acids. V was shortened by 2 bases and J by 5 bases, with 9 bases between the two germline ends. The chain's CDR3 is CASSYDGGTEAFF. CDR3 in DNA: TGTGCCAGCAGTTACGATGGCGGAACTGAAGCTTTCTTT.

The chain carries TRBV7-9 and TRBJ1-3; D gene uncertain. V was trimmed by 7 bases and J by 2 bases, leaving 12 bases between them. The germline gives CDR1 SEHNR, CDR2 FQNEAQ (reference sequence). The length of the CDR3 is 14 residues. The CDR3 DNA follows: TGTGCCAGCATCCCCCGAGGGACTGGAAACACCATATATTTT. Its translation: CASIPRGTGNTIYF.

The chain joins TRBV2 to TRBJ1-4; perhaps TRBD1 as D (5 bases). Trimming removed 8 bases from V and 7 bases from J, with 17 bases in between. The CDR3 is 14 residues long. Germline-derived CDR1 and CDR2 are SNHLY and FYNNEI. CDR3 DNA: TGTGCCAGCGGCGGCAGGGATTTGGTTGAAAAACTGTTTTTT. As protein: CASGGRDLVEKLFF.

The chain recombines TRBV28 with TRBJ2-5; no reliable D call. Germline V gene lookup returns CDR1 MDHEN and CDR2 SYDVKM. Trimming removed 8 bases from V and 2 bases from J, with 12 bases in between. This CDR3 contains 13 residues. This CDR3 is CASSLGRQETQYF. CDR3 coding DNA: TGTGCCAGCTCATTGGGCAGACAAGAGACCCAGTACTTC.

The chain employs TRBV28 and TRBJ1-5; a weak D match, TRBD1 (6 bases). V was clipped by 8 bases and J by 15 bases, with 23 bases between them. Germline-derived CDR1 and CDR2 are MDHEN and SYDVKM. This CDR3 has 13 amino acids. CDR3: CASGKGTPNLSHF. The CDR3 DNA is TGTGCCAGCGGTAAGGGGACACCAAACTTATCGCATTTT.

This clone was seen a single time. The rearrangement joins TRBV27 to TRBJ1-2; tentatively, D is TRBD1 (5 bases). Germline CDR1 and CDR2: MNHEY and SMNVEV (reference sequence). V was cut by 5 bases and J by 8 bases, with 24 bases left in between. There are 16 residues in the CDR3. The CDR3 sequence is CASSPTPGLTPAGYTF. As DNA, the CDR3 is TGTGCCAGCAGTCCCACCCCGGGACTGACGCCAGCAGGCTACACCTTC.

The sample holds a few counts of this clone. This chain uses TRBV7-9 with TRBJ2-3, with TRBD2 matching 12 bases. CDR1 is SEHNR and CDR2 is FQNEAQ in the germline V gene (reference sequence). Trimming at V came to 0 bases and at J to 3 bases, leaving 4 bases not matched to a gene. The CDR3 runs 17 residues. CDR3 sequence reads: CASSLAASGGETDTQYF. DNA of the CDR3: TGTGCCAGCAGCTTAGCAGCTAGCGGGGGGGAGACAGATACGCAGTATTTT.

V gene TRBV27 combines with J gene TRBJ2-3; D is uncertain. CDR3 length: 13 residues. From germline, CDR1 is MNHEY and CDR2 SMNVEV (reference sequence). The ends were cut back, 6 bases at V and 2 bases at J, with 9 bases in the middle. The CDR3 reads CASRSSNTDTQYF. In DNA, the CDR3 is TGTGCCAGCAGGAGTAGTAACACAGATACGCAGTATTTT.

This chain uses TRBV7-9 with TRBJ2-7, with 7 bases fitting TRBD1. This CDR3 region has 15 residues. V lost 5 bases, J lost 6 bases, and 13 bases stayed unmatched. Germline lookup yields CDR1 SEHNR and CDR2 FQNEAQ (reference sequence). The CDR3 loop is CASSKPDRVRLEQYF. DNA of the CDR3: TGTGCCAGCAGCAAACCAGACAGGGTTCGGCTCGAGCAGTACTTC.

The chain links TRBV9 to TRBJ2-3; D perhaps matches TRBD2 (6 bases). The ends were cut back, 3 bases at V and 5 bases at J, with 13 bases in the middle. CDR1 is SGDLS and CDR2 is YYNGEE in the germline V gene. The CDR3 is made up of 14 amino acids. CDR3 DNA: TGTGCCAGCAGCGATACAGCGGGTATAGATACGCAGTATTTT. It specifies CASSDTAGIDTQYF.

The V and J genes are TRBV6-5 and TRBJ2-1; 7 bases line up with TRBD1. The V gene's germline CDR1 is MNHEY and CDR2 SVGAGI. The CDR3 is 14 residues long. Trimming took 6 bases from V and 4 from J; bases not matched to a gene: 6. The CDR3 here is CASSRDRKYNEQFF. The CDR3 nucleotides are TGTGCCAGCAGCCGGGACAGAAAATACAATGAGCAGTTCTTC.

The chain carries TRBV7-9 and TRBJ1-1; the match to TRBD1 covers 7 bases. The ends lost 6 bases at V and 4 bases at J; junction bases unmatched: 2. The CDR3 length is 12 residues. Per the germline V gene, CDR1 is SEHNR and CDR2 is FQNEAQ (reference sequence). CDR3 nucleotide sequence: TGTGCCAGCAGTTCAGGGGGCACTGAAGCTTTCTTT. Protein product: CASSSGGTEAFF.

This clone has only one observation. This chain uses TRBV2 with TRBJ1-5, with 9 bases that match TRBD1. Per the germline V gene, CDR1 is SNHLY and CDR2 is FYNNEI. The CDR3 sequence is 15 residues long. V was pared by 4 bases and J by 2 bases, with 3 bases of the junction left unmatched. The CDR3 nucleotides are TGTGCCAGCAGTGGACAGGGGGGAGGCAATCAGCCCCAGCATTTT. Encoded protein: CASSGQGGGNQPQHF.

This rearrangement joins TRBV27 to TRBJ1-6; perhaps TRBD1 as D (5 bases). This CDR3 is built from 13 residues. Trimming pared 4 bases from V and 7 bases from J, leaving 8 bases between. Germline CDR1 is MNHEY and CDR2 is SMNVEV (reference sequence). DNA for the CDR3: TGTGCCAGCAGTTGGGGGGGGAATTCACCCCTCCACTTT. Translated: CASSWGGNSPLHF.

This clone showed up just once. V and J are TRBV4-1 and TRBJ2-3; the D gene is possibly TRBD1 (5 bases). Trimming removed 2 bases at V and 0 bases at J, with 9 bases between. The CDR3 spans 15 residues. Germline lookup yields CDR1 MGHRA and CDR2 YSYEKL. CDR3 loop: CASSQRQLSTDTQYF. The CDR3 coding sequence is TGCGCCAGCAGCCAAAGACAGCTAAGCACAGATACGCAGTATTTT.

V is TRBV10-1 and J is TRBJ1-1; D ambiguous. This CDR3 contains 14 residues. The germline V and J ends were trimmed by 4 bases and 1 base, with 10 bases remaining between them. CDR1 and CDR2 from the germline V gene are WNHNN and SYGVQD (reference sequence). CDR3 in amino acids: CASSVSARNTEAFF. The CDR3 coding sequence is TGCGCCAGCAGTGTAAGCGCGAGGAACACTGAAGCTTTCTTT.

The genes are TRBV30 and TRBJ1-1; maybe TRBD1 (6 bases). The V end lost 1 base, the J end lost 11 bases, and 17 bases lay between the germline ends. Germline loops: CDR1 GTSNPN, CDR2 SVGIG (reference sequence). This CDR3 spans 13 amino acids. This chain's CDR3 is CAWSAGQIADAFF. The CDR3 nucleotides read TGTGCCTGGAGTGCAGGACAGATTGCCGACGCTTTCTTT.

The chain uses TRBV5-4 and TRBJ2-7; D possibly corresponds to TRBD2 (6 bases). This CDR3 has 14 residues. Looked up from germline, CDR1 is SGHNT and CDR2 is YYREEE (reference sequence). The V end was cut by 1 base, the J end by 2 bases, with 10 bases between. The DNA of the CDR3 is TGTGCCAGCAGCTTGATTGCGGGGACCTACGAGCAGTACTTC. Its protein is CASSLIAGTYEQYF.

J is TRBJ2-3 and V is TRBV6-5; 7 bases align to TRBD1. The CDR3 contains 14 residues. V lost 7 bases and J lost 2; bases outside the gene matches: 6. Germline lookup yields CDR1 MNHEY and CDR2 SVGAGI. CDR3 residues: CASKRTGNTDTQYF. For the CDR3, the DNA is TGTGCCAGCAAAAGGACAGGCAACACAGATACGCAGTATTTT.

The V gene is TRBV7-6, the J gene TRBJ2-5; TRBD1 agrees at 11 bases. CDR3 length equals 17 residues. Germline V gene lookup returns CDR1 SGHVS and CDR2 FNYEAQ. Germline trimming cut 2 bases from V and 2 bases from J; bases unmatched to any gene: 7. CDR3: CASSLKPWDRGQETQYF. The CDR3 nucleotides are TGTGCCAGCAGCTTAAAACCCTGGGACAGGGGGCAAGAGACCCAGTACTTC.

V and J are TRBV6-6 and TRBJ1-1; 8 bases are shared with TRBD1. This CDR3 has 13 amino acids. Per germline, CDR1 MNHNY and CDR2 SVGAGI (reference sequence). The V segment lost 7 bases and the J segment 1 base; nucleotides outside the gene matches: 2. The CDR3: CASTTGGNTEAFF. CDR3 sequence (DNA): TGTGCCAGCACCACAGGGGGGAACACTGAAGCTTTCTTT.

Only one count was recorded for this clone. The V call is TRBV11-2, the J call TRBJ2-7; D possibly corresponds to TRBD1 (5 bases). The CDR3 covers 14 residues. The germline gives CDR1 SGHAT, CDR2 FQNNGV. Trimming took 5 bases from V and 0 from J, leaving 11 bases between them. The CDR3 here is CASSQGRASYEQYF. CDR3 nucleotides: TGTGCCAGCAGCCAAGGCAGGGCCTCCTACGAGCAGTACTTC.

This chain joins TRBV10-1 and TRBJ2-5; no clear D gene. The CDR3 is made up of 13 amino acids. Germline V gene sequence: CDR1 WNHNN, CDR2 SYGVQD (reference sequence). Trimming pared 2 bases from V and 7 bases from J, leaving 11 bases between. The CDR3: CASSEGLPGTQYF. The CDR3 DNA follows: TGCGCCAGCAGTGAGGGCTTACCGGGGACCCAGTACTTC.

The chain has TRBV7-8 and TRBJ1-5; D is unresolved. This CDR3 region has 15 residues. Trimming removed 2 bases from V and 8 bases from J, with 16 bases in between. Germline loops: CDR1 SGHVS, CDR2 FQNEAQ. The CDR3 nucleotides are TGTGCCAGCAGCTTAAGGAGCGTCATCGAAAAGCCCCAGCATTTT. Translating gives CASSLRSVIEKPQHF.

The CDR3 is CASSRSTSLNTEAFF. DNA for the CDR3: TGTGCCAGCAGCAGATCGACATCCCTGAACACTGAAGCTTTCTTT. The V and J genes are TRBV7-6 and TRBJ1-1; D not certain. There are 15 residues in the CDR3. Trimming left V 5 bases short and J 0 bases short, with 13 bases between. Germline CDR1 SGHVS, CDR2 FNYEAQ.